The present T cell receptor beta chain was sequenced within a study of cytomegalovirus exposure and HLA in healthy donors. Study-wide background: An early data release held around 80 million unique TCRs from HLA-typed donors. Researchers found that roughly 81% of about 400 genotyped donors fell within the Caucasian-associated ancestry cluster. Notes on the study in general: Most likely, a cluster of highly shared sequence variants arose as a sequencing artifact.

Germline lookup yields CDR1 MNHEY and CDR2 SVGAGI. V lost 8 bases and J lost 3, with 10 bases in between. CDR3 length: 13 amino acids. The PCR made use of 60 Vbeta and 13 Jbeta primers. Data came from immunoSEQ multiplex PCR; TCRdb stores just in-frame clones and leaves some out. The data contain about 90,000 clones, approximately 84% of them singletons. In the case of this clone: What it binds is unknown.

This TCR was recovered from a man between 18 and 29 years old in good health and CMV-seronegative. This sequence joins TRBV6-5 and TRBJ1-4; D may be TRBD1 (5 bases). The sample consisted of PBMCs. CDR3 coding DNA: TGTGCCAGCCGGCGGGGGGCTAATGAAAAACTGTTTTTT. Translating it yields CASRRGANEKLFF.